Following are 15 T cell receptor beta chains from one sample sequenced in a study of blood T cell repertoires in COVID-19. Some clones are missing from TCRdb's copy, which holds only in-frame ones; the method was immunoSEQ multiplex PCR. This sample carries around 80,000 clones, 75% to 90% of them seen once, and the ten largest clones take approximately 30%. The sample was peripheral blood. The receptors were gathered from a human donor in a cohort sampled during active COVID-19.

This clone was detected only once. The chain joins TRBV6-1 to TRBJ1-5; D might be TRBD1 (6 bases). Germline V lookup: CDR1 MNHNS, CDR2 SASEGT. With 4 bases removed from V and 6 bases from J, the gap between germline ends came to 25 bases. This CDR3 contains 18 residues. This chain's CDR3 is CASSAGGRGFFLGQPQHF. DNA for the CDR3: TGTGCCAGCAGTGCAGGCGGCAGGGGATTTTTTTTAGGTCAGCCCCAGCATTTT.

In nucleotides, the CDR3 is TGTGCCAGCCCCGGGGCGAGACAGGGGGGGATCTACGAGCAGTACTTC. This sequence encodes CASPGARQGGIYEQYF. The chain carries TRBV2 and TRBJ2-7; 9 bases are shared with TRBD1. With 8 bases clipped from V and 3 bases from J, the junction kept 14 bases outside the gene matches. The CDR3 has 16 amino acids. CDR1 and CDR2 (germline): SNHLY, FYNNEI.

The chain links TRBV6-5 to TRBJ1-2; D ambiguous. The V gene lost 8 bases and the J gene lost 8 bases, with 15 bases spanning the gap. The CDR3 spans 12 residues. CDR1 and CDR2 (germline): MNHEY, SVGAGI. DNA of the CDR3: TGTGCCAGCGTCGACGGAGTACTGGGCTACACCTTC. As protein: CASVDGVLGYTF.

V is TRBV4-2 and J is TRBJ2-7, with 9 bases lining up with TRBD1. With 3 bases clipped from V and 0 bases from J, the junction kept 9 bases outside the gene matches. The CDR3 is 17 residues long. Per germline, CDR1 LGHNA and CDR2 YNFKEQ. The CDR3 here is CASSQWGGTGPSYEQYF. The DNA for the CDR3 is TGTGCCAGCAGCCAGTGGGGTGGGACAGGGCCCTCCTACGAGCAGTACTTC.

CDR3 coding DNA: TGTGCCAGCAGCCAGGACAGGGAAGCCAAAAACATTCAGTACTTC. This encodes CASSQDREAKNIQYF. The chain combines TRBV3-1 (or the pseudogene TRBV3-2) with TRBJ2-4; 8 nucleotides agree with TRBD1. CDR1 and CDR2 (germline): LGHDT, YNNKEL (reference sequence). V shed 3 bases and J 0 bases; nucleotides not matched to a gene: 1. The CDR3 has 15 amino acids.

Concerning this clone itself: Germline is not matched at one junction end, which may reflect a read error. The V call is TRBV7-3, the J call TRBJ2-1, with 10 nucleotides matching TRBD2. Germline loops: CDR1 SGHTA, CDR2 FQGTGA. The length of the CDR3 is 15 residues. The CDR3 nucleotides read TGTGCCAGCAGCTTTGGACTAGCGGCCTACCATGAGCAGTTCTTC. Its translation is CASSFGLAAYHEQFF.

This chain joins TRBV6-5 and TRBJ1-2; 8 bases agree with TRBD1. V shed 5 bases and J 7 bases; nucleotides not matched to a gene: 12. In germline, CDR1 is MNHEY, CDR2 SVGAGI. The CDR3 extends over 15 amino acids. CDR3 in amino acids: CASSLQGAALSGYTF. CDR3 in DNA: TGTGCCAGCAGTCTCCAGGGGGCGGCTCTTTCTGGCTACACCTTC.

The rearrangement joins TRBV6-1 to TRBJ1-1; 7 bases line up with TRBD1. J lost 11 bases, V lost 5 bases, and 5 bases had no gene match. Per the germline V gene, CDR1 is MNHNS and CDR2 is SASEGT. The CDR3 covers 11 residues. Written as DNA, the CDR3 is TGTGCCAGCAGTTTGGACAGGCTTGCTTTCTTT. Its protein is CASSLDRLAFF.

The DNA of the CDR3 is TGTGCCAGCAGTTTATATCCCTCCGTGGAAAACGGCGGGGAAAAACTGTTTTTT. Its translation is CASSLYPSVENGGEKLFF. V and J are TRBV28 and TRBJ1-4; no clear D. Germline CDR1 MDHEN, CDR2 SYDVKM. The CDR3 is made up of 18 amino acids. Trimming removed 1 base from V and 8 bases from J, with 23 bases in between.

J is TRBJ2-7 and V is TRBV21-1; the table calls TRBD2, which could not be checked here. TRBV21-1 counts as a pseudogene. This CDR3 contains 15 residues. As DNA, the CDR3 is TGTGCCAGCAGCGAAGGACTAACAAGGGACTACGAGCAGTACTTC. This codes for CASSEGLTRDYEQYF.

The chain links TRBV25-1 to TRBJ1-2; no reliable D call. Germline V CDR1 and CDR2: MGHDK, SYGVNS. V lost 3 bases, J lost 3 bases, and 5 bases lay in between. CDR3 length equals 12 residues. CDR3 amino acids: CASSEADYGYTF. The DNA of the CDR3 is TGTGCCAGCAGTGAGGCAGACTATGGCTACACCTTC.

The CDR3 sequence: CASSTFQAPRELFF. DNA for the CDR3: TGTGCCAGTAGTACGTTCCAGGCCCCCCGGGAGCTGTTTTTT. The genes are TRBV19 and TRBJ2-2, with D hard to call. Trimming removed 4 bases from V and 9 bases from J, with 15 bases in between. The CDR3 has 14 amino acids. CDR1 and CDR2 from the germline V gene are LNHDA and SQIVND (reference sequence).

V is TRBV28 and J is TRBJ1-5, with TRBD1 matching over 9 bases. The CDR3 sequence is 15 residues long. With 9 bases clipped from V and 7 bases from J, the junction kept 13 bases outside the gene matches. CDR1 is MDHEN, CDR2 SYDVKM, per germline. For the CDR3, the DNA is TGTGCCAGTACGTCCGAGGGACAGGGCAGGCAGCCCCAGCATTTT. This translates into CASTSEGQGRQPQHF. Full variable domain (remainder filled in from reference TRBV28 and TRBJ1-5): DVKVTQSSRYLVKRTGEKVFLECVQDMDHENMFWYRQDPGLGLRLIYFSYDVKMKEKGDIPEGYSVSREKKERFSLILESASTNQTSMYLCASTSEGQGRQPQHFGDGTRLSIL.

The genes are TRBV9 and TRBJ2-7, with a tentative D call TRBD1 (6 bases). CDR1 is SGDLS, CDR2 YYNGEE, per germline. V lost 0 bases to trimming and J lost 0 bases, with 10 bases between them. CDR3 length: 15 residues. The CDR3 region is CASSVGQASSYEQYF. In DNA, the CDR3 is TGTGCCAGCAGCGTAGGACAGGCAAGCTCCTACGAGCAGTACTTC.

The chain has TRBV2 and TRBJ2-3; the D gene is possibly TRBD2 (5 bases). The V end was cut by 5 bases, the J end by 6 bases, with 18 bases between. The CDR3 covers 15 residues. Germline V gene data show CDR1 as SNHLY and CDR2 as FYNNEI. CDR3 sequence (DNA): TGTGCCAGCAGTCCCTTCGGGCGGGTGAGTGATACGCAGTATTTT. It encodes CASSPFGRVSDTQYF.